The entry below describes one T cell receptor beta chain. This specimen comes from a study of CD8 T cells in Susac syndrome. When the RNA was reverse transcribed, random hexamers were used with an input of roughly 0.5 to 1 ug. immunoSEQ multiplex PCR amplified TCR beta CDR3 across 54 Vbeta, 13 Jbeta. TCRdb recomputed calls from the immunoSEQ multiplex PCR reads with MiXCR, one row per CDR3 protein. The sample lists some 260,000 distinct CDR3 sequences, 85% occurring once. This CDR3 comprises 16 residues. J was trimmed by 0 bases and V by 4 bases; bases with no gene match: 8. Germline V gene sequence: CDR1 SQVTM, CDR2 ANQGSEA. Peripheral blood CD8+ and CD4+ T cells were profiled by TCR beta sequencing.

The gene calls are TRBV29-1 and TRBJ2-2, with 7 bases identical to TRBD2. Source material: CD8+ T cells from PBMCs. The source of this sequence is a human donor with multiple sclerosis. The CDR3 region has the DNA TGCAGCGTTGCATCTCAGCGGGGTTCGAACACCGGGGAGCTGTTTTTT. This sequence encodes CSVASQRGSNTGELFF.